These T cell receptor beta chains were read from a single sample in a study of T cell repertoires in cytomegalovirus infection. Their recognized antigens are unknown. TCRdb analysed the reads with MiXCR anew, one entry per CDR3 protein. The repertoire holds a few hundred thousand distinct CDR3 sequences, with about 33% as singletons. The sample was cultured PBMCs, taken from culture after CMV antigen stimulation. All receptors come from a human donor in good health (CMV status not recorded). Some clones in this sample may be carry-over from other donors' samples. The CDR3 runs from the conserved cysteine through the conserved F or W. Fields, in order: V gene, J gene, CDR3 protein.

TRBV20-1,TRBJ2-3,CSAPIGTASTDTQYF
TRBV7-6,TRBJ1-4,CASSLMAPTTNEKLFF
TRBV7-3,TRBJ2-3,CASSRGSPTDTQYF
TRBV7-2,TRBJ1-2,CASSIDRGRTLYGYTF
TRBV27,TRBJ2-7,CASSLGSVGEQYF
TRBV7-9,TRBJ1-1,CASSLVSRGIAEAFF
TRBV19,TRBJ2-2,CASSAGQGFTGELFF
TRBV19,TRBJ2-7,CASSERGYEQYF
TRBV4-1,TRBJ2-7,CASSQVGTSGSPYEQYF
TRBV7-2,TRBJ2-7,CASSRLGRSGYYEQYF
TRBV27,TRBJ2-4,CASSLGAGGGNIQYF
TRBV23-1,TRBJ2-4,CASSQSSNGGGLAKNIQYF
TRBV12-3/TRBV12-4,TRBJ2-3,CASRSNWGTDTQYF
TRBV29-1,TRBJ2-1,CSADTDQTYNEQFF
TRBV27,TRBJ2-2,CASGAGGFTGELFF
TRBV12-3/TRBV12-4,TRBJ1-1,CASSFMGQGAEAFF
TRBV19,TRBJ1-4,CASKDTSTNEKLFF
TRBV12-3/TRBV12-4,TRBJ2-1,CASSPAGLLFF
TRBV4-3,TRBJ2-1,CASSHGDRVHEQFF
TRBV29-1,TRBJ1-5,CSVVGLGFNQPQHF
TRBV7-2,TRBJ2-5,CASSLAASSQETQYF
TRBV7-2,TRBJ2-2,CASSPPGGYTGELFF
TRBV11-2,TRBJ2-1,CASKKPGTSGSSYNEQFF
TRBV7-2,TRBJ2-2,CASSYQGAPNTGELFF
TRBV7-9,TRBJ2-3,CASTSSGDTQYF
TRBV6-2/TRBV6-3,TRBJ2-6,CASSYPSAGRSGANVLTF
TRBV6-5,TRBJ2-5,CASSHNRRGETQYF
TRBV20-1,TRBJ2-7,CSARDMKGQLYPYEQYF
TRBV7-3,TRBJ2-1,CASSPDRQGIVNEQFF
TRBV7-2,TRBJ2-3,CASSLDSTSQYF
TRBV9,TRBJ2-1,CASSLHPTSGRTRSGNEQFF
TRBV20-1,TRBJ2-5,CSARDGAYQETQYF